These 14 T cell receptor beta chains share one sample of origin, sequenced in a study of T cells after yellow fever vaccination. TCRdb ran MiXCR on the 5' RACE reads and lists one entry per CDR3 protein. The sample lists 100,000 or so distinct CDR3 sequences; about 8.4% were seen once. This material consisted of CD8+ T cells not binding an NS4B(214-222) dextramer, sorted from PBMCs, taken approximately 16 days after the first yellow fever vaccination. These receptor sequences come from a man younger than 35 who received the YFV17D yellow fever vaccine.

This clonotype was recorded at least ten times. This chain uses TRBV29-1 with TRBJ2-5; 7 nucleotides line up with TRBD1. CDR1 is SQVTM and CDR2 is ANQGSEA in the germline V gene. CDR3 length equals 15 residues. Trimming removed 0 bases from V and 4 bases from J; junction bases left unmatched: 8. DNA for the CDR3: TGCAGCGTTGAAGAGGCAGACAGGGCTGGAGAGACCCAGTACTTC. This sequence encodes CSVEEADRAGETQYF.

This clonotype was found a few times. V gene TRBV21-1 combines with J gene TRBJ2-1. TRBV21-1 is classified as a pseudogene. The CDR3 has 14 residues. The CDR3 DNA follows: TGTGCCAGCAGCAAACCTAACCCCTACAATGAGCAGTTCTTC. Encoded protein: CASSKPNPYNEQFF.

This clonotype was counted at least ten times. This rearrangement joins TRBV4-1 to TRBJ1-1; D gene unclear. In germline, CDR1 is MGHRA, CDR2 YSYEKL. The V end lost 4 bases, the J end lost 1 base, and 10 bases lay between the germline ends. This CDR3 region has 14 residues. For the CDR3, the DNA is TGCGCCAGCAGCCCCCCGTTGAGGAACACTGAAGCTTTCTTT. Residues: CASSPPLRNTEAFF.

This clonotype was counted between two and nine times. This rearrangement joins TRBV5-4 to TRBJ1-1, with D perhaps TRBD1 (5 bases). The CDR3 spans 14 residues. Germline values: CDR1 SGHNT, CDR2 YYREEE (reference sequence). V was shortened by 2 bases and J by 0 bases, with 8 bases between the two germline ends. The CDR3 nucleotides are TGTGCCAGCAGCTTTGAGGGGTTGAACACTGAAGCTTTCTTT. Protein sequence: CASSFEGLNTEAFF.

The sample holds many counts of this clonotype. The rearrangement uses TRBV2 and TRBJ2-3, with a tentative D call TRBD1 (6 bases). Germline V gene sequence: CDR1 SNHLY, CDR2 FYNNEI. This CDR3 is 14 amino acids long. Trimming took 8 bases from V and 6 from J, leaving 18 bases between them. This CDR3 reads CASGRKGDGDTQYF. The CDR3 region has the DNA TGTGCCAGCGGCAGGAAGGGGGATGGGGATACGCAGTATTTT.

This clonotype was recorded a few times. A read error may account for a junction end that differs from germline. The chain couples TRBV2 to TRBJ1-1; D is unclear. This CDR3 has 12 residues. Germline V lookup: CDR1 SNHLY, CDR2 FYNNEI. CDR3: CASREGMAEAFF. DNA for the CDR3: TGTGCCAGCAGGGAAGGGATGGCTGAAGCTTTCTTT. The whole variable domain, remainder taken from reference TRBV2 and TRBJ1-1, is EPEVTQTPSHQVTQMGQEVILRCVPISNHLYFYWYRQILGQKVEFLVSFYNNEISEKSEIFDDQFSVERPDGSNFTLKIRSTKLEDSAMYFCASREGMAEAFFGQGTRLTVV.

This clonotype has just a few counts. This chain links TRBV4-1 with TRBJ2-2; TRBD2 is a possible D gene (6 bases). The CDR3 is 15 amino acids. V lost 0 bases to trimming and J lost 10 bases, with 15 bases between them. Germline V gene lookup returns CDR1 MGHRA and CDR2 YSYEKL. Here the CDR3 reads CASSQEGTGWLELFF. In nucleotides, the CDR3 is TGCGCCAGCAGCCAAGAAGGGACTGGGTGGCTGGAGCTGTTTTTT.

The CDR3 nucleotides are TGTGCCGGCCCCTGGGGAAGGAATTCACCCCTCCACTTT. Its protein product is CAGPWGRNSPLHF. This chain uses TRBV21-1 with TRBJ1-6; the table assigns TRBD1, which was not confirmed against the DNA. TRBV21-1 is noted as a pseudogene. There are 13 residues in the CDR3.

In its sample, this clonotype was seen a few times. The chain couples TRBV5-4 to TRBJ2-1; no definite D call. CDR1 is SGHNT and CDR2 is YYREEE in the germline V gene (reference sequence). This CDR3 has 11 residues. Trimming shortened V by 4 bases and J by 10 bases, and 9 bases separated the two germline ends. The CDR3 coding sequence is TGTGCCAGCAGCCTACAGAGAGAGCAGTTCTTC. Amino acid sequence: CASSLQREQFF.

This clonotype has at least ten counts. In DNA, the CDR3 is TGTGCCAGCAGTGAATTTCTTAGGTCGGCTTACACCGGGGAGCTGTTTTTT. Its protein product is CASSEFLRSAYTGELFF. The rearrangement links TRBV2 to TRBJ2-2, with D hard to call. The CDR3 is 17 amino acids. The V gene lost 2 bases and the J gene lost 3 bases, with 16 bases spanning the gap. Looked up from germline, CDR1 is SNHLY and CDR2 is FYNNEI.

In its sample, this clonotype was seen once. The chain joins TRBV11-2 to TRBJ2-1; D is possibly TRBD2 (6 bases). This CDR3 region has 18 residues. Germline V gives CDR1 SGHAT, CDR2 FQNNGV. V lost 5 bases, J lost 8 bases, and 28 bases lay in between. The CDR3 spells CASSAYPALAPDRDEQFF. The CDR3 DNA is TGTGCCAGCAGCGCCTACCCCGCCCTAGCGCCGGATCGGGATGAGCAGTTCTTC.

This clonotype was observed a few times. The V call is TRBV12-3 or TRBV12-4, the J call TRBJ2-4; D ambiguous. The CDR3 runs to 12 residues. V was pared by 5 bases and J by 4 bases, with 6 bases between. The CDR3 DNA reads TGTGCCAGCAGTAAAACAAAAAACATTCAGTACTTC. As protein: CASSKTKNIQYF.

The chain employs TRBV29-1 and TRBJ1-1; D is unresolved. This CDR3 region has 10 residues. The V gene lost 4 bases and the J gene lost 4 bases, with 4 bases spanning the gap. The germline V gene encodes CDR1 SQVTM and CDR2 ANQGSEA. DNA for the CDR3: TGCAGCGTTGTCATCACTGAAGCTTTCTTT. Encoded protein: CSVVITEAFF.

Notes on this clonotype: A single base separates this from a much larger clone, so it may be a read error. The V call is TRBV20-1, the J call TRBJ2-1; D uncertain. Trimming removed 1 base from V and 7 bases from J, with 11 bases in between. The V gene's germline CDR1 is DFQATT and CDR2 SNEGSKA (reference sequence). The CDR3 spans 13 residues. The CDR3 DNA sequence: TGCAGTGCTAGAGGTTCTGGGGTGAATGAGCAGTTCTTC. It translates to CSARGSGVNEQFF.